This entry lists 29 T cell receptor beta chains sequenced from one sample in a study of blood T cells in healthy people across ages. Alongside a J-beta primer mix, a sample-barcoded 5' primer served in a second PCR lasting roughly 7 to 11 cycles. TCRdb processed the 5' RACE reads anew with MiXCR; each CDR3 protein has one entry. The sample holds fewer than 2,000,000 distinct CDR3 sequences; about 32% are singletons and the top ten take roughly 10%. Sequenced input: blood. The receptors were sampled from a woman aged 30 to 39 in good health.

The V call is TRBV28, the J call TRBJ2-7; 7 positions match TRBD1. V lost 1 base, J lost 3 bases, and 6 bases stayed unmatched. The CDR3 spans 15 residues. Germline V gene lookup returns CDR1 MDHEN and CDR2 SYDVKM. DNA for the CDR3: TGTGCCAGCAGTTTATCGACAGGGCCCGTCTACGAGCAGTACTTC. Its translation: CASSLSTGPVYEQYF.

This clonotype was counted between two and nine times. The chain employs TRBV20-1 and TRBJ2-3; a possible D gene is TRBD2 (6 bases). Germline V gene data show CDR1 as DFQATT and CDR2 as SNEGSKA (reference sequence). The CDR3 loop spans 15 amino acids. Trimming shortened V by 3 bases and J by 1 base, and 14 bases separated the two germline ends. This CDR3 reads CSARTRKGGTDTQYF. The CDR3 nucleotides read TGCAGTGCTAGGACTAGGAAAGGGGGCACAGATACGCAGTATTTT.

This clonotype was seen a handful of times. The V and J genes are TRBV30 and TRBJ1-1; D remains ambiguous. From germline, CDR1 is GTSNPN and CDR2 SVGIG (reference sequence). V lost 4 bases and J lost 2, with 11 bases in between. The CDR3 is made up of 13 amino acids. The CDR3 DNA is TGTGCCTGGAATCAACGGGATAACACTGAAGCTTTCTTT. Protein product: CAWNQRDNTEAFF.

This clonotype was picked up a small number of times. This chain connects TRBV9 to TRBJ2-5; no reliable D call. CDR1 and CDR2 from the germline V gene are SGDLS and YYNGEE. The CDR3 totals 13 residues. Trimming shortened V by 0 bases and J by 4 bases, and 7 bases separated the two germline ends. The CDR3 DNA reads as TGTGCCAGCAGCGTAGCGGATAGAGAGACCCAGTACTTC. The encoded protein is CASSVADRETQYF.

This chain links TRBV6-6 with TRBJ1-2; 10 nucleotides line up with TRBD1. V lost 6 bases and J lost 8; bases outside the gene matches: 12. From germline, CDR1 is MNHNY and CDR2 SVGAGI (reference sequence). This CDR3 is 15 amino acids long. The CDR3: CASSRPGTGDLGYTF. The CDR3 bases are TGTGCCAGCAGCCGTCCCGGGACAGGGGATTTGGGCTACACCTTC.

The V gene is TRBV5-4, the J gene TRBJ2-7; D is unclear. The CDR3 runs 15 residues. In germline, CDR1 is SGHNT, CDR2 YYREEE (reference sequence). Trimming shortened V by 1 base and J by 1 base, and 12 bases separated the two germline ends. The CDR3 loop is CASSLNAMRSYEQYF. For the CDR3, the DNA is TGTGCCAGCAGCTTGAACGCGATGCGTTCCTACGAGCAGTACTTC. The full variable domain, its missing parts supplied by reference TRBV5-4 and TRBJ2-7, is ETGVTQSPTHLIKTRGQQVTLRCSSQSGHNTVSWYQQALGQGPQFIFQYYREEENGRGNFPPRFSGLQFPNYSSELNVNALELDDSALYLCASSLNAMRSYEQYFGPGTRLTVT.

V gene TRBV20-1 combines with J gene TRBJ2-5; D perhaps matches TRBD1 (6 bases). V gave up 5 bases and J gave up 7 bases, with 14 bases separating them. The CDR3 covers 12 residues. CDR1 DFQATT and CDR2 SNEGSKA come from the germline V gene (reference sequence). CDR3 in DNA: TGCAGTGCTCGGCCCCAAGGGGGGACCCAGTACTTC. As protein: CSARPQGGTQYF.

This clonotype was recorded a few times. One junction end disagrees with the germline gene, perhaps due to a read error. This sequence joins TRBV6-6 and TRBJ2-7; 12 bases fit TRBD1. The CDR3 covers 16 residues. Germline CDR1 and CDR2: MNHNY and SVGAGI (reference sequence). The CDR3 DNA reads TGTACCAGCAGCCCGGGACAGGGGGCCCCAATTTACGAGCAGTACTTC. Translated: CTSSPGQGAPIYEQYF.

The chain has TRBV9 and TRBJ1-1; D call uncertain. The ends were cut back, 4 bases at V and 2 bases at J, with 12 bases in the middle. The CDR3 extends over 14 amino acids. Germline V gives CDR1 SGDLS, CDR2 YYNGEE. The CDR3 sequence is CASSSHTTNTEAFF. The CDR3 DNA is TGTGCCAGCAGCAGCCACACCACCAACACTGAAGCTTTCTTT.

The chain combines TRBV29-1 with TRBJ2-3; D is possibly TRBD1 or TRBD2 (6 bases each). V lost 6 bases and J 5 bases, leaving 18 bases between the germline ends. Germline lookup yields CDR1 SQVTM and CDR2 ANQGSEA. The CDR3 is 14 amino acids. The CDR3: CSVMGGIIGDTQYF. CDR3 nucleotide sequence: TGCAGCGTGATGGGGGGCATAATAGGAGATACGCAGTATTTT.

This clonotype was detected a few times. The CDR3 region is CASSKGQGNYNSPLHF. The CDR3 nucleotides read TGCGCCAGCAGCAAGGGACAGGGGAACTATAATTCACCCCTCCACTTT. V is TRBV5-1 and J is TRBJ1-6, with 10 bases matching TRBD1. The CDR3 length is 16 residues. CDR1 and CDR2 from the germline V gene are SGHRS and YFSETQ. The J segment lost 3 bases and the V segment lost 4 bases, leaving 4 bases of the junction unmatched.

The V gene is TRBV10-3, the J gene TRBJ2-1; 10 bases line up with TRBD2. CDR3 length: 16 residues. V lost 4 bases, J lost 7 bases, and 10 bases stayed unmatched. Germline V gene data show CDR1 as ENHRY and CDR2 as SYGVKD. As DNA, the CDR3 is TGTGCCATCAGTGCAACTAGCGGGGACTCTTGGAATGAGCAGTTCTTC. Its translation is CAISATSGDSWNEQFF.

The sample holds a few counts of this clonotype. The rearrangement joins TRBV20-1 to TRBJ2-1, with D uncertain. Germline loops: CDR1 DFQATT, CDR2 SNEGSKA (reference sequence). Trimming removed 0 bases at V and 0 bases at J, with 15 bases between. The CDR3 covers 17 residues. The chain's CDR3 is CSARDPGPKSSYNEQFF. Here the CDR3 DNA reads TGCAGTGCTAGAGATCCCGGACCCAAAAGCTCCTACAATGAGCAGTTCTTC.

This clonotype has a handful of counts. The rearrangement uses TRBV5-1 and TRBJ2-7; a weak D match, TRBD1 (6 bases). The CDR3 extends over 14 amino acids. Germline values: CDR1 SGHRS, CDR2 YFSETQ. V lost 4 bases and J 7 bases, leaving 18 bases between the germline ends. Written as DNA, the CDR3 is TGCGCCAGCAGCCCCCCGGACAGACTGTGGGAGCAGTACTTC. This codes for CASSPPDRLWEQYF.

This clonotype was observed a few times. V is TRBV11-2 and J is TRBJ2-1, with 7 nucleotides matching TRBD2. The CDR3 loop spans 14 amino acids. V trimming: 3 bases; J trimming: 5 bases; junction bases outside the gene matches: 4. CDR1 and CDR2 (germline): SGHAT, FQNNGV. The chain's CDR3 is CASSFGTNHNEQFF. The CDR3 DNA sequence: TGTGCCAGCAGCTTCGGGACTAACCACAATGAGCAGTTCTTC.

CDR3 coding DNA: TGTGCCACCGACCGGGCGGGCCCGAACACTGAAGCTTTCTTT. Translated, it gives CATDRAGPNTEAFF. V and J are TRBV10-3 and TRBJ1-1; D ambiguous. The V gene lost 10 bases and the J gene lost 1 base, with 16 bases spanning the gap. Germline loops: CDR1 ENHRY, CDR2 SYGVKD. The CDR3 sequence is 14 residues long.

The chain links TRBV10-3 to TRBJ2-7; TRBD2 aligns across 7 bases. This CDR3 has 14 amino acids. J was trimmed by 4 bases and V by 11 bases; bases with no gene match: 14. The germline V gene has CDR1 ENHRY and CDR2 SYGVKD. In DNA, the CDR3 is TGTGCCGCATGCATGGGGGGGGAGGATTACGAGCAGTACTTC. It codes for CAACMGGEDYEQYF.

The chain recombines TRBV4-1 with TRBJ2-1; D may be TRBD1 (5 bases). The CDR3 contains 17 residues. Trimming pared 0 bases from V and 4 bases from J, leaving 16 bases between. From germline, CDR1 is MGHRA and CDR2 YSYEKL. The CDR3 protein is CASSQEVGRARYNEQFF. CDR3 DNA: TGCGCCAGCAGCCAAGAGGTGGGCAGGGCGCGTTACAATGAGCAGTTCTTC.

This clonotype was counted between two and nine times. The gene calls are TRBV5-6 and TRBJ2-1; no clear D gene. The CDR3 loop spans 17 amino acids. Germline V gene lookup returns CDR1 SGHDT and CDR2 YYEEEE. V lost 4 bases and J lost 3, with 20 bases in between. Here the CDR3 DNA reads TGTGCCAGCAGCCCACTCCTGACTTTATCCGGCTACAATGAGCAGTTCTTC. Translated: CASSPLLTLSGYNEQFF. The variable domain in full, with the rest retrieved from reference TRBV5-6 and TRBJ2-1, is DAGVTQSPTHLIKTRGQQVTLRCSPKSGHDTVSWYQQALGQGPQFIFQYYEEEERQRGNFPDRFSGHQFPNYSSELNVNALLLGDSALYLCASSPLLTLSGYNEQFFGPGTRLTVL.

The V gene is TRBV4-2, the J gene TRBJ2-2; no reliable D call. The CDR3 totals 17 residues. V was pared by 5 bases and J by 0 bases, with 16 bases between. Germline V gene lookup returns CDR1 LGHNA and CDR2 YNFKEQ. DNA of the CDR3: TGTGCCAGCAGCTCTCGTTCGGTGGGCGCGAACACCGGGGAGCTGTTTTTT. Its protein is CASSSRSVGANTGELFF.

The chain links TRBV20-1 to TRBJ1-1, with a weak D call TRBD1 (6 bases). Germline-derived CDR1 and CDR2 are DFQATT and SNEGSKA (reference sequence). The CDR3 runs 15 residues. Trimming took off 5 bases at V and 5 bases at J, with 21 bases between the two ends. The CDR3 region has the DNA TGCAGTGCTCCCTTGAGGGGGGGAATAAATACTGAAGCTTTCTTT. It translates to CSAPLRGGINTEAFF.

This clonotype was observed a few times. The chain is built from TRBV27 and TRBJ2-7; no clear D. V was shortened by 2 bases and J by 4 bases, with 9 bases between the two germline ends. The CDR3 loop spans 13 amino acids. In germline, CDR1 is MNHEY, CDR2 SMNVEV (reference sequence). The DNA of the CDR3 is TGTGCCAGCAGTTTAAATATGGAGTACGAGCAGTACTTC. Its protein is CASSLNMEYEQYF.

The chain carries TRBV7-7 and TRBJ2-5, with D perhaps matching TRBD2 (7 bases). Germline CDR1 reads SSHAT; CDR2 reads FNYEAQ (reference sequence). V gave up 5 bases and J gave up 4 bases, with 17 bases separating them. The CDR3 loop spans 15 amino acids. CDR3 in DNA: TGTGCCAGCAGCCTGGGCCTTAGGGGGGGAGAGACCCAGTACTTC. This sequence encodes CASSLGLRGGETQYF.

This sequence joins TRBV7-9 and TRBJ1-2; possible D gene TRBD1, 5 bases. CDR3 size: 15 residues. Germline loops: CDR1 SEHNR, CDR2 FQNEAQ (reference sequence). The germline V and J ends were trimmed by 4 bases and 0 bases, with 12 bases remaining between them. The CDR3 spells CASSSIQVANYGYTF. The CDR3 region has the DNA TGTGCCAGCAGCTCGATACAGGTAGCTAACTATGGCTACACCTTC.

The chain uses TRBV5-1 and TRBJ2-4; maybe TRBD1 (6 bases). The J call is doubtful: the DNA matches TRBJ2-7 better. The CDR3 is 14 residues long. CDR1 and CDR2 from the germline V gene are SGHRS and YFSETQ. The CDR3 nucleotides read TGCGCCAGCAGCTGGGAGCAGGGGACCTACGAGCAGTACTTC. Amino acid sequence: CASSWEQGTYEQYF.

V and J are TRBV7-2 and TRBJ1-1; possible D gene TRBD1, 5 bases. Germline CDR1 SGHTA, CDR2 FQGNSA. Trimming removed 5 bases from V and 10 bases from J, with 11 bases in between. The CDR3 is 11 amino acids. CDR3 nucleotides: TGTGCCAGCAGCCTCTGGGGGGGAGCTTTCTTT. It specifies CASSLWGGAFF.

This clonotype was counted a few times. The chain uses TRBV12-3 or TRBV12-4 and TRBJ2-1, with a tentative D call TRBD2 (6 bases). V was trimmed by 4 bases and J by 5 bases, leaving 12 bases between them. The CDR3 contains 14 residues. The CDR3 DNA follows: TGTGCCAGCAGTTCAACCGGGACTGACAATGAGCAGTTCTTC. Translation gives CASSSTGTDNEQFF.

This clonotype was seen at least ten times. In DNA, the CDR3 is TGTGCCATCAGCTCTGATTCAGAGCAGTTCTTC. Translating it yields CAISSDSEQFF. The J gene is TRBJ2-1, the V gene TRBV10-3, with no clear D. V gave up 6 bases and J gave up 10 bases, with 10 bases separating them. CDR1 and CDR2 from the germline V gene are ENHRY and SYGVKD. The CDR3 is 11 residues long.

This clonotype was seen a few times. V is TRBV7-9 and J is TRBJ2-7; a weak D match, TRBD2 (6 bases). In germline, CDR1 is SEHNR, CDR2 FQNEAQ (reference sequence). This CDR3 is built from 15 residues. With 4 bases removed from V and 0 bases from J, the gap between germline ends came to 13 bases. The CDR3 DNA is TGTGCCAGCAGCTCCCGGGAGAAAAGCTCCTACGAGCAGTACTTC. It translates to CASSSREKSSYEQYF.